A selection of T cell receptor beta chains follows, all from one sample in a study of T-cell memory formation after mild COVID-19. TCRdb re-called the 5' RACE reads with MiXCR, one entry per CDR3 protein. The sample carries 550,000 to 600,000 distinct CDR3 sequences, roughly 17% recorded once. Sequenced material: PBMCs or a T cell subset sorted from them (not recorded which). The receptors here all came from an adult woman who had mild COVID-19 (a few samples of this study predate the infection). Cell type and time point are not known. Both conserved end residues are part of each CDR3. D genes are given only for firm matches. Size is stated for part of the rows, as once, few or many counts, or as a class when the clone is expanded.

V	D	J	size	DNA	CDR3
TRBV7-3	NA	TRBJ2-1	NA	TGTGCCAGCAGGCACCTGGACTCGGGAAATGAGCAGTTCTTC	CASRHLDSGNEQFF
TRBV27	TRBD2	TRBJ2-3	few	TGTGCCAGCAGTTTTGGCGGGGGGGCGTATACGCAGTATTTT	CASSFGGGAYTQYF
TRBV4-3	NA	TRBJ2-1	NA	TGCGCCAGCAGCCAAGCCCGGGCCTCCTACAATGAGCAGTTCTTC	CASSQARASYNEQFF
TRBV4-3	TRBD1	TRBJ1-1	many	TGCGCCAGCAGCCAGAGGACAGGGGATAACTTACTGAACACTGAAGCTTTCTTT	CASSQRTGDNLLNTEAFF
TRBV7-2	NA	TRBJ2-3	NA	TGTGCCAGCAGCCCCCGGACAGTAGGCATAACAGATACGCAGTATTTT	CASSPRTVGITDTQYF
TRBV7-2	NA	TRBJ2-7	many	TGTGCCATTCTGGGGGGACCCTACGAGCAGTACTTC	CAILGGPYEQYF
TRBV24-1	NA	TRBJ1-4	NA	TGTGCCACCAGTGGCGGGACAATTGATTTT	CATSGGTIDF
TRBV4-1	NA	TRBJ2-5	NA	TGCGCCAGCAGCCACCCCAGACAGGGAGGAAAGACCCAGTACTTC	CASSHPRQGGKTQYF
TRBV19	TRBD2	TRBJ2-2	few	TGTGCCAGTACCTGGGAGGGGCGGGGCGCGAACACCGGGGAGCTGTTTTTT	CASTWEGRGANTGELFF
TRBV6-5	TRBD2	TRBJ2-7	few	TGTGCCAGCAGTCCGCCGGGACTAGCGGGAGGGCCCAACGAGCAGTACTTC	CASSPPGLAGGPNEQYF
TRBV20-1	TRBD2	TRBJ2-3	NA	TGCAGTGCTTATAAGCGGGGGGGGTTTACAGATACGCAGTATTTT	CSAYKRGGFTDTQYF
TRBV7-6	TRBD1	TRBJ2-5	few	TGTGCCAGCAGCTCAGGACAGGGGAGGGCAGAGACCCAGTACTTC	CASSSGQGRAETQYF
TRBV5-6	TRBD1	TRBJ2-5	few	TGTGCCAGCAGCCCGGGACAGAGGTTGGAGACCCAGTACTTC	CASSPGQRLETQYF
TRBV30	TRBD2	TRBJ2-7	NA	TGTGCCTGGAACCGGGAGGCCTACGAGCAGTACTTC	CAWNREAYEQYF
TRBV20-1	TRBD2	TRBJ2-3	few	TGCAGTGCTAGATCGAACGTAGCGGGAGGGCCTACAGATACGCAGTATTTT	CSARSNVAGGPTDTQYF
TRBV9	NA	TRBJ1-1	NA	TGTGCCAGCAGCGTAGACTTGCTGAACACTGAAGCTTTCTTT	CASSVDLLNTEAFF